A single sample is the source of the 7 T cell receptor beta chains below, sequenced in a study of T-cell reconstitution after alpha-beta-depleted transplantation in children (dated by TCRdb to the mid-2010s). Library preparation employed PCR. Sequencing instrument: Illumina HiSeq 2500. To normalize quantification of the TCRbeta repertoire, the TCR libraries were built with molecular barcoding that relied on unique molecular identifiers. TCRdb's own reprocessing of the public reads used fastp at Q25 and MiXCR and kept productive beta chains. Under each unique CDR3 protein, matching rows form one entry showing the most common genes and DNA. A total of 500,000 or so distinct CDR3 sequences appear in this sample, roughly 10% of them only once. The top ten clonotypes cover around 13% of the sample. The treatment or condition tag for this specimen amounts to: allogeneic hematopoietic cell transplantation with graft depleted of TCRalphabeta T cells and CD19 B cells.

Source: PBMCs, mostly from graft donor cells, taken 180 days after TCRalphabeta/CD19-depleted stem cell transplant. Receptors were obtained from a female patient aged 2-15 years who had a stem cell transplant for aplastic anemia, so the T cells may come from the graft donor.

The chain combines TRBV20-1 with TRBJ1-5; unclear D gene. From germline, CDR1 is DFQATT and CDR2 SNEGSKA (reference sequence). V was pared by 6 bases and J by 0 bases, with 15 bases between. This CDR3 spans 15 amino acids. CDR3 protein: CSAQADGYSNQPQHF. The CDR3 bases are TGCAGTGCCCAGGCGGACGGTTATAGCAATCAGCCCCAGCATTTT.

This clonotype was seen many times. This chain joins TRBV5-5 and TRBJ1-2; D remains unclear. With 4 bases removed from V and 2 bases from J, the gap between germline ends came to 9 bases. CDR3 size: 13 residues. Germline V CDR1 and CDR2: SGHKS, YYEKEE (reference sequence). CDR3 loop: CASSLRENYGYTF. CDR3 sequence (DNA): TGTGCCAGCAGCCTAAGGGAGAACTATGGCTACACCTTC.

This chain uses TRBV30 with TRBJ2-3; weak D call: TRBD2 (7 bases). V lost 5 bases and J 1 base, leaving 25 bases between the germline ends. The CDR3 runs to 18 residues. The germline V gene encodes CDR1 GTSNPN and CDR2 SVGIG (reference sequence). This CDR3 reads CAWGGRRGAGARTDTQYF. DNA for the CDR3: TGTGCCTGGGGGGGCCGACGGGGGGCAGGGGCTCGCACAGATACGCAGTATTTT. The full variable domain, rest sourced from reference TRBV30 and TRBJ2-3, is SQTIHQWPATLVQPVGSPLSLECTVEGTSNPNLYWYRQAAGRGLQLLFYSVGIGQISSEVPQNLSASRPQDRQFILSSKKLLLSDSGFYLCAWGGRRGAGARTDTQYFGPGTRLTVL.

This clonotype was picked up a small number of times. The chain joins TRBV30 to TRBJ2-7; maybe TRBD1 (6 bases). The CDR3 covers 13 residues. Germline CDR1 GTSNPN, CDR2 SVGIG (reference sequence). V was shortened by 1 base and J by 3 bases, with 10 bases between the two germline ends. CDR3 protein: CAWSEGHNYEQYF. CDR3 nucleotide sequence: TGTGCCTGGAGTGAGGGACATAACTACGAGCAGTACTTC.

The chain joins TRBV12-3 or TRBV12-4 to TRBJ1-6; D gene unclear. The CDR3 is 13 residues long. Trimming left V 5 bases short and J 8 bases short, with 10 bases between. CDR3 loop: CASSTGPHSPLHF. The CDR3 bases are TGTGCCAGCAGTACGGGCCCTCATTCACCCCTCCACTTT.

This clonotype was counted a few times. The rearrangement joins TRBV28 to TRBJ2-3; 8 bases match TRBD2. The ends lost 5 bases at V and 0 bases at J; junction bases unmatched: 1. CDR3 length equals 14 residues. CDR1 is MDHEN and CDR2 is SYDVKM in the germline V gene. CDR3 protein: CASSTSGSTDTQYF. The CDR3 DNA reads as TGTGCCAGCAGTACTAGCGGTAGCACAGATACGCAGTATTTT.

The J gene is TRBJ2-1, the V gene TRBV11-1, with D perhaps TRBD1 (6 bases). This CDR3 comprises 18 residues. Germline CDR1 and CDR2: SGHAT and FQDESV (reference sequence). V was trimmed by 1 base and J by 1 base, leaving 17 bases between them. In nucleotides, the CDR3 is TGTGCCAGCAGCTTAGTTCCTCAGGGGTGGAGTTCCTACAATGAGCAGTTCTTC. It is translated as CASSLVPQGWSSYNEQFF.